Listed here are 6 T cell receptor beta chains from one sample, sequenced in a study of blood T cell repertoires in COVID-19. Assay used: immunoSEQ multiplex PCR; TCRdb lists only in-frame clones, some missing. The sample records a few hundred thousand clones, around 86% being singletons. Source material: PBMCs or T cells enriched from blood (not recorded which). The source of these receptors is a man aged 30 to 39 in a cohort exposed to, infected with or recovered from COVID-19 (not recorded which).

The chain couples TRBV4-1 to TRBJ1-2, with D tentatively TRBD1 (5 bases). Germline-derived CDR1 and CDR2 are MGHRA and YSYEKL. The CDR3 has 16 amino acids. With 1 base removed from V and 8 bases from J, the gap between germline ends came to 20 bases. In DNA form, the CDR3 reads TGCGCCAGCAGCCAAGTTTTCAGGGTCGACGTACAGGGCTACACCTTC. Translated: CASSQVFRVDVQGYTF.

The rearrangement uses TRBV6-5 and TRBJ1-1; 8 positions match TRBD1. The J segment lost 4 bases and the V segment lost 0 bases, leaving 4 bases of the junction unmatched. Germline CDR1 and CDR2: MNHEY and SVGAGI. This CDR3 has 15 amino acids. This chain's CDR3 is CASSYSPTGVTEAFF. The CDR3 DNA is TGTGCCAGCAGTTACTCTCCGACAGGGGTCACTGAAGCTTTCTTT.

In nucleotides, the CDR3 is TGTGCCAGCAGCTTGGAGGGTGGGGGCTCGGCAGATACGCAGTATTTT. It encodes CASSLEGGGSADTQYF. V gene TRBV5-4 combines with J gene TRBJ2-3, with D possibly being TRBD1 (6 bases). Trimming shortened V by 0 bases and J by 4 bases, and 15 bases separated the two germline ends. The CDR3 has 16 residues. The V gene's germline CDR1 is SGHNT and CDR2 YYREEE (reference sequence).

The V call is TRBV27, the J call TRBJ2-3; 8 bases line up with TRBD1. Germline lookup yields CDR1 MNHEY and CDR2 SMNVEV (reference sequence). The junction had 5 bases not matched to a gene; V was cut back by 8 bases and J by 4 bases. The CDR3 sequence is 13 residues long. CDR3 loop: CASLGQGSDTQYF. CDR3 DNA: TGTGCCAGCCTCGGACAGGGTTCAGATACGCAGTATTTT.

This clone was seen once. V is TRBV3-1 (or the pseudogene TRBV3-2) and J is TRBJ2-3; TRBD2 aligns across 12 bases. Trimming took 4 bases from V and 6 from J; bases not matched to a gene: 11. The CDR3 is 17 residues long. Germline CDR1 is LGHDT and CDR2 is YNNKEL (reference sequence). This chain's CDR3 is CASSPTSGGRMSDTQYF. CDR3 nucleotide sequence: TGTGCCAGCAGCCCGACTAGCGGGGGCCGAATGTCTGATACGCAGTATTTT.

Here the CDR3 DNA reads TGTGCCAGCAGCGACAGGGAGGCGCGGGGCTACACCTTC. It yields the protein CASSDREARGYTF. The gene calls are TRBV5-4 and TRBJ1-2; 7 bases map to TRBD1. J gave up 8 bases and V 4 bases, and 8 bases lay outside the gene matches. The CDR3 runs 13 residues. Germline V lookup: CDR1 SGHNT, CDR2 YYREEE (reference sequence).